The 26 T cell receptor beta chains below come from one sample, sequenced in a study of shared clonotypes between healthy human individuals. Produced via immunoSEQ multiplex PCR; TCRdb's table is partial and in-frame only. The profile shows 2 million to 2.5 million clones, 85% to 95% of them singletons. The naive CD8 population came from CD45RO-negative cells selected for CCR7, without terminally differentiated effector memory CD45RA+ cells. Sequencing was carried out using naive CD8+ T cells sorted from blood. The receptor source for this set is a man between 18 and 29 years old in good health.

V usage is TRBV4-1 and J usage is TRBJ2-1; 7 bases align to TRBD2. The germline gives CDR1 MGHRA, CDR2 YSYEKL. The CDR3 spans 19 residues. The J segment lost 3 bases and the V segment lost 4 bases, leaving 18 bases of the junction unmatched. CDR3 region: CASSPRLAQNLKGYNEQFF. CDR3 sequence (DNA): TGCGCCAGCAGCCCGCGACTAGCTCAGAATCTAAAGGGCTACAATGAGCAGTTCTTC.

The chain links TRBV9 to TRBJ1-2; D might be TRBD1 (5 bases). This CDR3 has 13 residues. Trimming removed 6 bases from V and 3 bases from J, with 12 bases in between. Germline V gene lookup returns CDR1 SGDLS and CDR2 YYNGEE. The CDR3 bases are TGTGCCAGCAAGGACCCCAGGGACTATGGCTACACCTTC. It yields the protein CASKDPRDYGYTF.

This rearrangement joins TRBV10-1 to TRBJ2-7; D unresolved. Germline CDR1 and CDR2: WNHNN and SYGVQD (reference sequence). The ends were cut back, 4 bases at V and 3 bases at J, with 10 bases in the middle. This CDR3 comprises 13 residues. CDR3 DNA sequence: TGCGCCAGCAGTGTCGCTGACGACTACGAGCAGTACTTC. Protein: CASSVADDYEQYF.

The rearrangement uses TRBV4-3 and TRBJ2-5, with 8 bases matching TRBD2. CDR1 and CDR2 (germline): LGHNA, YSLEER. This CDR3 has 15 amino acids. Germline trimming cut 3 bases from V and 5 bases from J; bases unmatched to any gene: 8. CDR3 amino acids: CASSQAPGLGETQYF. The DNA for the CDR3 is TGCGCCAGCAGCCAGGCGCCGGGACTAGGCGAGACCCAGTACTTC.

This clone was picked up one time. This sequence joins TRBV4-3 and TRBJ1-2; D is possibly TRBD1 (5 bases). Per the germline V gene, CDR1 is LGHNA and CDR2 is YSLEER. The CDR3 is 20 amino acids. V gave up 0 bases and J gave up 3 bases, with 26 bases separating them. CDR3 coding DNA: TGCGCCAGCAGCCAAGATCTTGGCCAGGGATTCGGGTCCTACGACTATGGCTACACCTTC. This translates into CASSQDLGQGFGSYDYGYTF.

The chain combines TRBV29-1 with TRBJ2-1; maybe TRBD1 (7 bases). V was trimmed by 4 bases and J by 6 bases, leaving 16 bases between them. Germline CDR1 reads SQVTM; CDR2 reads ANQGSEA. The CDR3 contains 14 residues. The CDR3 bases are TGCAGCGTTGCCGCCTCAGGGGGAGGCAATGAGCAGTTCTTC. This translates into CSVAASGGGNEQFF.

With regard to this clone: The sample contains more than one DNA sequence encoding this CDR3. The CDR3 DNA reads as TGCGCCAGCAGCCCTCTTTTGGCAGATACGCAGTATTTT. It codes for CASSPLLADTQYF. The chain combines TRBV4-3 with TRBJ2-3; D gene uncertain. The germline gives CDR1 LGHNA, CDR2 YSLEER. With 4 bases removed from V and 4 bases from J, the gap between germline ends came to 9 bases. The CDR3 totals 13 residues.

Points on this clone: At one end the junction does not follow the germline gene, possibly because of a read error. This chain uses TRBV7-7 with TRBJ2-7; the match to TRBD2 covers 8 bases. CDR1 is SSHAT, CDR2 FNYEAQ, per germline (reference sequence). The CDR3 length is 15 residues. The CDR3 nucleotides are TGTGCTAGCAGCTTAGCCGCGGGGGGCAACTACGAGCAGTACTTC. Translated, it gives CASSLAAGGNYEQYF. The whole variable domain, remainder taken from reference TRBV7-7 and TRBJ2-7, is GAGVSQSPRYKVTKRGQDVTLRCDPISSHATLYWYQQALGQGPEFLTYFNYEAQPDKSGLPSDRFSAERPEGSISTLTIQRTEQRDSAMYRCASSLAAGGNYEQYFGPGTRLTVT.

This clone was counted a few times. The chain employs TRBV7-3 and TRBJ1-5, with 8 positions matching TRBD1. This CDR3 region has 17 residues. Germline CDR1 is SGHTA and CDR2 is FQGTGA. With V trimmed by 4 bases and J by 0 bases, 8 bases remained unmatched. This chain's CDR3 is CASSWHRGIYSNQPQHF. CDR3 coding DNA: TGTGCCAGCAGCTGGCACAGGGGGATTTATAGCAATCAGCCCCAGCATTTT.

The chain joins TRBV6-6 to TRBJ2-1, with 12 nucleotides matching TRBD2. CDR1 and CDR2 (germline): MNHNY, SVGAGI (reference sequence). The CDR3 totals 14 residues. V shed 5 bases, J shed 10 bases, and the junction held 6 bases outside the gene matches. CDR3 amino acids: CASSSLAGGKEQFF. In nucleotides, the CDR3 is TGTGCCAGCAGTAGCCTAGCGGGGGGGAAAGAGCAGTTCTTC.

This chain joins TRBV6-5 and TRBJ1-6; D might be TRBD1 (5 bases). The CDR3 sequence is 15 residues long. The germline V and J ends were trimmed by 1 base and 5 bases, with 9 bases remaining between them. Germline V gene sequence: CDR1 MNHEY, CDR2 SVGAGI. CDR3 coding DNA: TGTGCCAGCAGTTACTGGGGCGACAATAATTCACCCCTCCACTTT. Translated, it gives CASSYWGDNNSPLHF.

The CDR3 DNA reads as TGTGCCAGCAGCCCTACACCGGAAAACTATGAAAAACTGTTTTTT. Translating it yields CASSPTPENYEKLFF. The chain combines TRBV28 with TRBJ1-4, with unresolved D. This CDR3 spans 15 amino acids. Trimming shortened V by 6 bases and J by 6 bases, and 17 bases separated the two germline ends. The germline V gene has CDR1 MDHEN and CDR2 SYDVKM.

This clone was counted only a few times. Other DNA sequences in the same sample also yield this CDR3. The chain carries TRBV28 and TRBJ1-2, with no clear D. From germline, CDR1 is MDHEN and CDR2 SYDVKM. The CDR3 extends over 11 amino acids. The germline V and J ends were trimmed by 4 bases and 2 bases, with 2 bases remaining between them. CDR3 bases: TGTGCCAGCAGTTCCAACTATGGCTACACCTTC. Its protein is CASSSNYGYTF.

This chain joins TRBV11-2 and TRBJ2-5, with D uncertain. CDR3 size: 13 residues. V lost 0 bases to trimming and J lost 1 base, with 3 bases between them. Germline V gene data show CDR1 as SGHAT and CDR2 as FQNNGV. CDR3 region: CASSLDTQETQYF. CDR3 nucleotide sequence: TGTGCCAGCAGCTTAGATACCCAAGAGACCCAGTACTTC.

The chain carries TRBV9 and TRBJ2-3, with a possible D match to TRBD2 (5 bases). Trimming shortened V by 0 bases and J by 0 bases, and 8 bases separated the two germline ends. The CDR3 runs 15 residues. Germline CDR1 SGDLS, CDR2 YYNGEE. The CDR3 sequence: CASSVELDSTDTQYF. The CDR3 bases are TGTGCCAGCAGCGTAGAACTAGATAGCACAGATACGCAGTATTTT.

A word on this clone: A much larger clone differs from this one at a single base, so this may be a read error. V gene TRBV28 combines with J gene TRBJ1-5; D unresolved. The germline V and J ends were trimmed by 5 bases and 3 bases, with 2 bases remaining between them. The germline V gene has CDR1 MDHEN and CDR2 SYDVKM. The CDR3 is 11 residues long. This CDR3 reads CASSANQPQHF. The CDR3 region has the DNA TGTGCCAGCAGTGCCAATCAGCCCCAGCATTTT. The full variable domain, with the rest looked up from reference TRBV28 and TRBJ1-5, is DVKVTQSSRYLVKRTGEKVFLECVQDMDHENMFWYRQDPGLGLRLIYFSYDVKMKEKGDIPEGYSVSREKKERFSLILESASTNQTSMYLCASSANQPQHFGDGTRLSIL.

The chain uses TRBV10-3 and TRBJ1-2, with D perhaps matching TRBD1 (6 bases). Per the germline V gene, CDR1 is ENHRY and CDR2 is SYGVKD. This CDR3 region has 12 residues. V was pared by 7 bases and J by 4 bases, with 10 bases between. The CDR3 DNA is TGTGCCATCAACGACAGGCTCTATGGCTACACCTTC. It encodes CAINDRLYGYTF.

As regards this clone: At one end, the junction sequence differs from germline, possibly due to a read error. Written as DNA, the CDR3 is TGTGCCAACAGCCGAAATGGCTACGAGCAGTACTTC. Its protein product is CANSRNGYEQYF. The V gene is TRBV7-6, the J gene TRBJ2-7, with unresolved D. CDR3 size: 12 residues. The germline gives CDR1 SGHVS, CDR2 FNYEAQ.

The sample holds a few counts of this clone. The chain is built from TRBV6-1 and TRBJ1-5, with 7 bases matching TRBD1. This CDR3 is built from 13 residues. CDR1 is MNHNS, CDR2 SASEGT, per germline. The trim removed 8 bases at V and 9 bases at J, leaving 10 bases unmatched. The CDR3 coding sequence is TGTGCCAGCGGGACAGTTGAGTCTCCGCCCCAGCATTTT. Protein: CASGTVESPPQHF.

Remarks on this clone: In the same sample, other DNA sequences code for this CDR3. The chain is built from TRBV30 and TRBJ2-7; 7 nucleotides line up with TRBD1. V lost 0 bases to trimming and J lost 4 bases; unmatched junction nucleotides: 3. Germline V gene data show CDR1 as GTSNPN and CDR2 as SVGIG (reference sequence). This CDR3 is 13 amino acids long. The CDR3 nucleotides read TGTGCCTGGAGTGTCGACAGGGTGTACGAGCAGTACTTC. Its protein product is CAWSVDRVYEQYF.

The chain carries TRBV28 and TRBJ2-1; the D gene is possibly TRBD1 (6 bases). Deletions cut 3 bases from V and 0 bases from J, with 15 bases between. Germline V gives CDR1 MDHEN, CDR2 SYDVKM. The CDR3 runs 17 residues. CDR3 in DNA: TGTGCCAGCAGTTTGGAAGGGACAAAGAGCTCCTACAATGAGCAGTTCTTC. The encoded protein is CASSLEGTKSSYNEQFF.

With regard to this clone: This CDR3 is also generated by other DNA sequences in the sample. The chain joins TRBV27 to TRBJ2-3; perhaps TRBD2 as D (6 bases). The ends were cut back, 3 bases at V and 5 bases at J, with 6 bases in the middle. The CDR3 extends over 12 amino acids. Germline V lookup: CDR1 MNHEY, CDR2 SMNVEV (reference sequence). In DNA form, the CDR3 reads TGTGCCAGCAGTTTGGGAGGAGATACGCAGTATTTT. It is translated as CASSLGGDTQYF.

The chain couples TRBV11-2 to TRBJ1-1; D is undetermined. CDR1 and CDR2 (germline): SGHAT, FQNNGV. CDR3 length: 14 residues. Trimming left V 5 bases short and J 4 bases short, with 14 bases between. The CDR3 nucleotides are TGTGCCAGCAGCCCCTTGGGCCTTGGCACTGAAGCTTTCTTT. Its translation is CASSPLGLGTEAFF.

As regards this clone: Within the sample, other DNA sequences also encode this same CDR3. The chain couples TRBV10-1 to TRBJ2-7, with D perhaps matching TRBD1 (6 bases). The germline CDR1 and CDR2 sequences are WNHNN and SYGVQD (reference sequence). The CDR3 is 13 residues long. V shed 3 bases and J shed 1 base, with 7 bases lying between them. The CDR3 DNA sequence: TGCGCCAGCAGTGACGGACAGTCCTACGAGCAGTACTTC. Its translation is CASSDGQSYEQYF.

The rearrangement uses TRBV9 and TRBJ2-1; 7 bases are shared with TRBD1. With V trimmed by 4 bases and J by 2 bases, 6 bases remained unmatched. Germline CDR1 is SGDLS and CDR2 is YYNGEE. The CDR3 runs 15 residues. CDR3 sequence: CASSKTGVTYNEQFF. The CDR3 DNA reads TGTGCCAGCAGCAAAACAGGGGTAACCTACAATGAGCAGTTCTTC.

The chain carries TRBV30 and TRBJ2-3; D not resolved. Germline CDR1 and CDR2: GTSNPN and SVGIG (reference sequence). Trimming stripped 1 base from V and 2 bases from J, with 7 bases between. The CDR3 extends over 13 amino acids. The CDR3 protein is CAWSDLVTDTQYF. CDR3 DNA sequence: TGTGCCTGGAGTGACCTAGTCACAGATACGCAGTATTTT.